A single sample gave rise to the 5 T cell receptor beta chains below, sequenced in a study of CD8 T cells in ankylosing spondylitis. Regarding the study as a whole: For ankylosing spondylitis blood, a TCR beta motif of under 10 highly homologous variants appeared characteristic.

These TCRs' antigens remain unknown. TCRdb re-derived calls from the 5' RACE reads in MiXCR, one entry per CDR3 protein. In the table there are roughly 300,000 distinct CDR3 sequences, 7.5% to 9% of which are singletons. Material: blood, either unsorted or a sorted T cell fraction (not recorded which). These receptors were obtained from a male donor with ankylosing spondylitis.

This clonotype has just a few counts. The V call is TRBV20-1, the J call TRBJ2-7, with 10 nucleotides matching TRBD2. This CDR3 has 15 amino acids. Germline lookup yields CDR1 DFQATT and CDR2 SNEGSKA (reference sequence). J gave up 0 bases and V 4 bases, and 6 bases lay outside the gene matches. The CDR3 is CSAILSGRGSYEQYF. CDR3 DNA sequence: TGCAGTGCTATCCTCAGCGGGAGGGGCTCCTACGAGCAGTACTTC.

This clonotype has ten or more counts. J is TRBJ1-1 and V is TRBV20-1; 7 bases align to TRBD1. J lost 0 bases, V lost 6 bases, and 7 bases had no gene match. The CDR3 consists of 14 residues. Per germline, CDR1 DFQATT and CDR2 SNEGSKA (reference sequence). CDR3 DNA: TGCAGTGCGGCCGGGACAGTTATGAACACTGAAGCTTTCTTT. This translates into CSAAGTVMNTEAFF.

This clonotype has only a few counts. J is TRBJ2-7 and V is TRBV4-3; D could derive from TRBD1 or TRBD2 (6 bases each). Trimming removed 2 bases at V and 7 bases at J, with 24 bases between. Per the germline V gene, CDR1 is LGHNA and CDR2 is YSLEER. The CDR3 extends over 17 amino acids. The CDR3 bases are TGCGCCAGCAGCCAATCCTACAGGGACTGGGGAACCGCGGAGCAGTACTTC. Translation: CASSQSYRDWGTAEQYF.

CDR3 protein: CASSLVREGTNEQFF. Here the CDR3 DNA reads TGTGCCAGCAGCTTAGTACGGGAGGGGACGAATGAGCAGTTCTTC. The gene calls are TRBV7-9 and TRBJ2-1; 8 nucleotides line up with TRBD2. This CDR3 spans 15 amino acids. Germline lookup yields CDR1 SEHNR and CDR2 FQNEAQ (reference sequence). J was trimmed by 7 bases and V by 1 base; bases with no gene match: 6.

The chain joins TRBV20-1 to TRBJ2-7, with D perhaps matching TRBD2 (6 bases). The germline CDR1 and CDR2 sequences are DFQATT and SNEGSKA (reference sequence). The length of the CDR3 is 15 residues. V was cut by 4 bases and J by 2 bases, with 18 bases left in between. The CDR3 DNA reads TGCAGTGCTACACCCGGGCTTGGAGGGACCTACGAGCAGTACTTC. Translation gives CSATPGLGGTYEQYF.